This TCR beta chain is drawn from a study of Graves' ophthalmopathy and Graves' hyperthyroidism. New diagnoses, under 2 months' duration, and ages 18 to 65 characterized the hyperthyroidism patients. Lactation, pregnancy, uncontrolled infections and other autoimmune diseases were all grounds for excluding patients. As to this clonotype: The antigen remains unidentified.

The CDR3 spans 14 residues. Deletions cut 1 base from V and 3 bases from J, with 10 bases between. Germline V gene data show CDR1 as SGHRS and CDR2 as YFSETQ. Amplification of the TCR beta CDR3 regions used RNA transcripts (as template). First-round RT-PCR with HTBI primers preceded a second-round multiplex PCR. TCRdb called the multiplex PCR reads again in MiXCR, with one record for every CDR3 protein. The table has 500,000 to 700,000 distinct CDR3 sequences, less than 45% seen once; the top ten hold around 4.6%. Study-wide points: Ophthalmopathy cases were distinguished from stable hyperthyroidism by a 13-signature model, reaching 85% to 90% sensitivity and about 80% specificity.

The chain joins TRBV5-1 to TRBJ1-1; D is perhaps TRBD1 (6 bases). Sequencing was performed on peripheral blood or thyroid tissue (not recorded which). This TCR was sampled from an adult man with Graves' hyperthyroidism. CDR3: CASSLRGIDTEAFF. DNA for the CDR3: TGCGCCAGCAGCTTGAGGGGGATAGACACTGAAGCTTTCTTT.